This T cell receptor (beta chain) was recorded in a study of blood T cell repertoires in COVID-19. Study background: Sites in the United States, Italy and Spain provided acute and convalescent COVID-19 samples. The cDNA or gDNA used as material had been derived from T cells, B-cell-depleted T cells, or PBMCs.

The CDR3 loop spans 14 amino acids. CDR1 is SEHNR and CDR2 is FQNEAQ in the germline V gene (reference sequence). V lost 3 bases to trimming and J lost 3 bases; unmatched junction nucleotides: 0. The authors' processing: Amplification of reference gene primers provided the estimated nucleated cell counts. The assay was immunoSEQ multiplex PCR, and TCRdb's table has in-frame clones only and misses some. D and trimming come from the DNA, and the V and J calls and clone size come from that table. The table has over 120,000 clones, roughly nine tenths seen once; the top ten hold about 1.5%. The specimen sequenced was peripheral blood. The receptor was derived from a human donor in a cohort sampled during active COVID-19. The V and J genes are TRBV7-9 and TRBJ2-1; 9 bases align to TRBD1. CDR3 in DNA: TGTGCCAGCAGCTTGACAGGGGGCTACAATGAGCAGTTCTTC. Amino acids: CASSLTGGYNEQFF.